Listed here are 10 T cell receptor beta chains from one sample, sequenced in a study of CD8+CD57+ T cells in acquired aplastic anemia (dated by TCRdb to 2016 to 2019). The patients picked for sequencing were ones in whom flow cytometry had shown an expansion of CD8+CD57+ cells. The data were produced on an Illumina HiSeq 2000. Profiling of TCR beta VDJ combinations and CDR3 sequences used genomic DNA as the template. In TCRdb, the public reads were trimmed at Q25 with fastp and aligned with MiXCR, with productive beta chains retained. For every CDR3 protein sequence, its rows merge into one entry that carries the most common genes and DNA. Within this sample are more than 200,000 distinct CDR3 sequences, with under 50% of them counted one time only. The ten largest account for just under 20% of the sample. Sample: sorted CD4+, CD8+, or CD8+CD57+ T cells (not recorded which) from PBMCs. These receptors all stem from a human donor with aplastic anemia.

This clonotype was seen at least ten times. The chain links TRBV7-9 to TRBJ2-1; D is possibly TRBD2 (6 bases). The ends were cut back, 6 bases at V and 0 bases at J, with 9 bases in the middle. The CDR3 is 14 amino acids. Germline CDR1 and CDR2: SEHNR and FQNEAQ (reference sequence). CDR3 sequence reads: CASRGLRSYNEQFF. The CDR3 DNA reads TGTGCCAGCAGGGGACTCCGCTCCTACAATGAGCAGTTCTTC. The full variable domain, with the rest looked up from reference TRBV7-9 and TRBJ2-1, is DTGVSQNPRHKITKRGQNVTFRCDPISEHNRLYWYRQTLGQGPEFLTYFQNEAQLEKSRLLSDRFSAERPKGSFSTLEIQRTEQGDSAMYLCASRGLRSYNEQFFGPGTRLTVL.

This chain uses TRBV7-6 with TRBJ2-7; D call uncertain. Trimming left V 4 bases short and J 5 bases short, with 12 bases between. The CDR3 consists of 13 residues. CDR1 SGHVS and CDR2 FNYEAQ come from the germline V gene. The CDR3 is CASSSATLDEQYF. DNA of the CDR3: TGTGCCAGCAGCTCCGCCACCTTGGACGAGCAGTACTTC.

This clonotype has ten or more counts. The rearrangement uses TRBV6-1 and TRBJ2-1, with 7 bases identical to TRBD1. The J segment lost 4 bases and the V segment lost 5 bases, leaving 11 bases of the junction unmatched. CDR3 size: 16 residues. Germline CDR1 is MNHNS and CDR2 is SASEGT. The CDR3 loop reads CASSRVGTESYNEQFF. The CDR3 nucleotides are TGTGCCAGCAGTCGGGTTGGGACAGAGAGTTACAATGAGCAGTTCTTC.

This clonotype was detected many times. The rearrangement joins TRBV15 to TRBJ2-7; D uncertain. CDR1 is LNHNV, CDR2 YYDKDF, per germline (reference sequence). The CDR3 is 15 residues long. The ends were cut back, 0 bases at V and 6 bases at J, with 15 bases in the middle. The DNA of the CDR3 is TGTGCCACCAGCAGAGATTTGGCATCATCCGTCGAGCAGTACTTC. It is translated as CATSRDLASSVEQYF.

The CDR3 protein is CASRSSGGLNNEQFF. In DNA, the CDR3 is TGTGCCAGCAGATCTAGCGGGGGGCTAAACAATGAGCAGTTCTTC. The chain is built from TRBV2 and TRBJ2-1; TRBD2 aligns across 11 bases. Germline trimming cut 6 bases from V and 5 bases from J; bases unmatched to any gene: 6. The CDR3 is 15 amino acids. Germline values: CDR1 SNHLY, CDR2 FYNNEI.

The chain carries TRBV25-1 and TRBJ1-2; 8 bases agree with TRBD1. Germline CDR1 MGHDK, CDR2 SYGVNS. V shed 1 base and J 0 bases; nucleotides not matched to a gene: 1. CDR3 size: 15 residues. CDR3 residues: CASSEWDRSNYGYTF. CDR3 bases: TGTGCCAGCAGTGAATGGGACAGGTCTAACTATGGCTACACCTTC.

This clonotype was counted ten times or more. The CDR3 is CASSLAEQVSQYF. The DNA for the CDR3 is TGTGCCAGCAGCTTAGCGGAACAAGTTTCGCAGTACTTC. This chain links TRBV7-6 with TRBJ2-7; D gene unclear. The CDR3 consists of 13 residues. Trimming removed 0 bases at V and 9 bases at J, with 12 bases between. CDR1 SGHVS and CDR2 FNYEAQ come from the germline V gene.

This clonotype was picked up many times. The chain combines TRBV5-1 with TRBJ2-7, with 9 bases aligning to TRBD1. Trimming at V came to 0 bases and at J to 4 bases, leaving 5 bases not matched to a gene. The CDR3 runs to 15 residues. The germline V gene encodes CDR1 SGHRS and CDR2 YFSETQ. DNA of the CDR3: TGCGCCAGCAGCTTGGGAGGGACAGGGTTTTACGAGCAGTACTTC. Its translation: CASSLGGTGFYEQYF. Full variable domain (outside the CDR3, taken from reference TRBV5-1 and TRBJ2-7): KAGVTQTPRYLIKTRGQQVTLSCSPISGHRSVSWYQQTPGQGLQFLFEYFSETQRNKGNFPGRFSGRQFSNSRSEMNVSTLELGDSALYLCASSLGGTGFYEQYFGPGTRLTVT.

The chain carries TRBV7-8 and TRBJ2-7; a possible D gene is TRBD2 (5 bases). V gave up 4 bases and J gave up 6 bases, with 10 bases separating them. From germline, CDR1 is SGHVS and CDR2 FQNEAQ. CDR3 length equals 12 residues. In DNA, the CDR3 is TGTGCCAGCAGCTGGACTTTTGGCGAGCAGTACTTC. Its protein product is CASSWTFGEQYF.

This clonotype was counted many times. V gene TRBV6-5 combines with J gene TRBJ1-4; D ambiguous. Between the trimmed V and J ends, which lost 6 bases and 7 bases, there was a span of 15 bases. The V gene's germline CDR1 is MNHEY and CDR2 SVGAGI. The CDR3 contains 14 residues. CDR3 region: CASSPGSWGEKLFF. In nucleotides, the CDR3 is TGTGCCAGCAGCCCCGGTTCCTGGGGTGAAAAACTGTTTTTT.